This T cell receptor beta chain was identified during a study of blood T cells in healthy people across ages. CDR1 and CDR2 from the germline V gene are MNHEY and SVGAGI. The CDR3 is 13 residues long. Researchers isolated at least 7 million PBMCs per sample. There were at least 6 micrograms of total RNA extracted from every sample. The sample holds a few counts of this clonotype. A read error may account for a junction end that differs from germline. Primers used in a second PCR of roughly 6 to 11 cycles were a sample-barcoded 5' primer and a J-beta primer mix. A template-switch adaptor containing 12 random nucleotides labeled each cDNA molecule. MiXCR, applied by TCRdb to the 5' RACE reads, yields one record per CDR3 protein. This table holds fewer than 2 million distinct CDR3 sequences, approximately 39% found once.

Sequences were obtained from blood. The receptor was isolated from a human donor in good health. This chain links TRBV6-5 with TRBJ2-7; D might be TRBD1 (5 bases). CDR3 coding DNA: TGTGCAAGCAGGGCGAACGGAGCGAGGGAGCAGTACTTC. Its translation: CASRANGAREQYF.